The source of this T cell receptor (beta chain) is a study of immune cell composition in non-small cell lung cancer (dated by TCRdb to 2016 to 2017). Looking at the study overall: To assign histologic subtype, which was mostly lung adenocarcinoma or squamous cell carcinoma, H&E was combined with p63, CK5, Napsin A and TTF-1 immunohistochemistry. In supplementary cohort #1, which comprised some eleven lung adenocarcinoma cases, paired tumour/lung TCR-beta sequencing was performed and TIL populations were generated so that tumour reactivity could be assessed. TCR-beta sequencing from Adaptive Biotechnologies was done on 32 to 35 paired sets of NSCLC tumour and non-adjacent lung specimens and on some 27 tumour-only specimens. Several tumour specimens with TCR-beta data were of rare histological subtypes and were excluded from the subtype comparisons.

V trim: 4 bases; J trim: 5 bases; unmatched bases: 3. From a lookup of the germline V gene, CDR1 and CDR2 are SQVTM and ANQGSEA. The CDR3 starts with the cysteine, ends with the phenylalanine, and has 12 residues. Solely the CDR3 DNA is kept, with 36 bases framed from the first base. Frozen aliquots of unsorted single-cell suspensions were used for genomic DNA extraction with the QIAamp DNA kit. Surgically resected non-small cell lung cancer tissue was used for the tumour samples. Tissues arrived within 2 hours after resection and were immediately processed into single-cell suspensions. Tissue was broken up mechanically, digested enzymatically with DNase I, collagenase I and hyaluronidase for approximately 30 minutes at 37 degrees C, and then filtered and RBC-lysed. With respect to this clone: Its recognized antigen is unknown. Within one base of it there is no much larger clone, and no base qualities were kept.

Paper-wide results and their limitations: Lung squamous cell carcinoma tumours had significantly higher Top 10 clone scores and productive clonality than lung adenocarcinoma tumours. Across fewer than 13 adenocarcinoma cases, the maximal tumour-associated clone frequency showed a strong correlation with TIL tumour reactivity, but overall clonality showed no such correlation. The reactivity cohort contained only 10 or so cases, and the tumour-reactive clones were not shown to have sequences in common with the dominant in vivo tumour-associated clones. Tumour-associated clones >0.5% occurred in nearly half of NSCLC cases: around 36% of adenocarcinomas versus 75% of squamous carcinomas. Smoking pack-years did not significantly correlate with tumour TCR-beta clonality.

A two-step multiplex PCR amplified TCR-beta CDR3 regions from genomic DNA, and the second step of the PCR added Illumina-compatible adaptors. As a commercial immunoSEQ service, TCR-beta immunosequencing was carried out on an Illumina platform. Turning to the authors' computational methods: Repertoires were summarised by productive clonality and by Top 10 Clones, defined as the percentage of T-cell templates derived from the ten most frequent sequences. Productive clonality ranged from 0 to 1, with 1 indicating a monoclonal population. Using log10 scatter plots, tumour-associated clones were identified as sequences that made up at least 0.1% of tumour T-cell templates yet were absent from the matched non-adjacent lung. Analyses were done in GraphPad Prism7 and R, with Student's t-tests for two-group comparisons, ANOVA for stages, and linear regression for relationships. Here the immuneACCESS table is served through TCRdb, limited to in-frame sequences with V and J called. Missing clones are a known gap in these copies; in checked studies unresolved V genes cover under half, and the rest lacks a known reason. The V and J calls and clone size are taken from that table; D and trimming were inferred from the DNA. Within this sample are over 2,500 clones, with roughly 69% of them counted one time only. Of the sample, 15% to 20% is held by the ten largest clones.

This clonotype was sampled from a human donor with non-small cell lung cancer. In this chain, TRBV29-1 is recombined with TRBJ1-2, with TRBD1 identical over 8 junction bases. Material: lung tumor tissue. Read as DNA, the sequence is TGCAGCGTTGCGACAGGGGTTTATGGCTACACCTTC. It translates as CSVATGVYGYTF.